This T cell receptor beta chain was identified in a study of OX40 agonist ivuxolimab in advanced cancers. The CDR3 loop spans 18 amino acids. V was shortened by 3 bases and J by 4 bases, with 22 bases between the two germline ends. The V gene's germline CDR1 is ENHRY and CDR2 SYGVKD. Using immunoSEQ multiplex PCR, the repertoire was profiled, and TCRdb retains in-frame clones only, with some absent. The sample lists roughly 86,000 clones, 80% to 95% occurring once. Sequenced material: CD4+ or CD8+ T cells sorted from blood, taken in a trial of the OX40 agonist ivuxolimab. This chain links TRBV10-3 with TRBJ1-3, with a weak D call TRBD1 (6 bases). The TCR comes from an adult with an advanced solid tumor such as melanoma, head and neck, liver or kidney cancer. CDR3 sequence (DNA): TGTGCCATCAGTGAACTTACAGGGAGCCACGGCCGCGGAAACACCATATATTTT. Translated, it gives CAISELTGSHGRGNTIYF.